This T cell receptor beta chain was obtained from a study of T cells in Graves' hyperthyroidism and ophthalmopathy. The length of the CDR3 is 14 residues. The trim removed 4 bases at V and 9 bases at J, leaving 9 bases unmatched. CDR1 is SGHTA, CDR2 FQGNSA, per germline. This clonotype has just a few counts. The antigen remains undetermined. TCR beta CDR3 region amplification was performed from RNA transcripts. A set of HTBI primers served as the primers for a first-round RT-PCR of the TCR CDR3. TCRdb re-derived calls from the multiplex PCR reads in MiXCR, one entry per CDR3 protein. This sample carries some 320,000 distinct CDR3 sequences, roughly 15% of them seen once, and the ten largest clones take 34%. Study findings and constraints: Most clonotypes expanded in thyroid above 0.001 were likewise present in blood.

This rearrangement joins TRBV7-2 to TRBJ2-1; 7 nucleotides line up with TRBD1. The clonotype originates from a woman aged 35 to 49 with Graves' ophthalmopathy. The sequencing input was blood. CDR3 sequence reads: CASSYKTGPVEQFF. The CDR3 DNA reads as TGTGCCAGCAGCTACAAGACAGGGCCGGTTGAGCAGTTCTTC.